A selection of T cell receptor beta chains follows, all from one sample in a study of lymphopenia after photon versus proton radiotherapy. Using immunoSEQ multiplex PCR, the repertoire was profiled, and TCRdb retains in-frame clones only, with some absent. The sample consists of about 65,000 clones, approximately 87% of them appearing once. Sample: peripheral blood, taken from a patient treated with proton-based radiotherapy. The receptors here all came from a man at least 80 years old with esophageal cancer. Both conserved end residues are part of each CDR3. Fields, in order: clone size, J gene, V gene, D gene, CDR3 protein, CDR3 DNA. D genes are given only for firm matches. Not every row has a clone size; where given, it reads once, few, many or a size class.

clone_size: .; j_call: TRBJ2-5; v_call: TRBV5-4; d_call: TRBD1; cdr3_aa: CASSWRGQGSETQYF; cdr3_nt: TGTGCCAGCAGCTGGCGGGGACAGGGATCGGAGACCCAGTACTTC
clone_size: .; j_call: TRBJ1-2; v_call: TRBV4-3; d_call: .; cdr3_aa: CASSQDREGVGEVGYTF; cdr3_nt: TGCGCCAGCAGCCAAGATAGGGAGGGAGTAGGGGAAGTTGGCTACACCTTC
clone_size: .; j_call: TRBJ1-1; v_call: TRBV9; d_call: .; cdr3_aa: CASSVGGGAGMNTEAFF; cdr3_nt: TGTGCCAGCAGCGTAGGTGGGGGCGCGGGGATGAACACTGAAGCTTTCTTT
clone_size: .; j_call: TRBJ2-7; v_call: TRBV9; d_call: TRBD1; cdr3_aa: CASSARTGITYEQYF; cdr3_nt: TGTGCCAGCAGCGCTAGGACAGGGATAACCTACGAGCAGTACTTC
clone_size: .; j_call: TRBJ2-1; v_call: TRBV27; d_call: TRBD2; cdr3_aa: CASSLSLAGGPNEQFF; cdr3_nt: TGTGCCAGCAGTTTATCCCTAGCGGGGGGGCCTAATGAGCAGTTCTTC
clone_size: once; j_call: TRBJ2-1; v_call: TRBV27; d_call: TRBD2; cdr3_aa: CASSLLAGGDNEQFF; cdr3_nt: TGTGCCAGCAGTTTATTGGCGGGGGGCGACAATGAGCAGTTCTTC
clone_size: once; j_call: TRBJ2-1; v_call: TRBV11-2; d_call: .; cdr3_aa: CASRPYSSSYNEQFF; cdr3_nt: TGTGCCAGCAGACCTTATAGCAGCTCCTACAATGAGCAGTTCTTC
clone_size: .; j_call: TRBJ1-2; v_call: TRBV23-1; d_call: .; cdr3_aa: CASSRRSGHGMEGTYGYTF; cdr3_nt: TGCGCCAGCAGCAGGAGATCGGGACACGGTATGGAGGGGACCTATGGCTACACCTTC
clone_size: .; j_call: TRBJ1-6; v_call: TRBV10-2; d_call: .; cdr3_aa: CASRDLKAASYNSPLHF; cdr3_nt: TGCGCCAGCAGAGACCTCAAGGCGGCGTCCTATAATTCACCCCTCCACTTT
clone_size: few; j_call: TRBJ2-1; v_call: TRBV5-4; d_call: .; cdr3_aa: CASSGDEQFF; cdr3_nt: TGTGCCAGCAGCGGGGATGAGCAGTTCTTC
clone_size: .; j_call: TRBJ2-3; v_call: TRBV5-4; d_call: .; cdr3_aa: CASSPHTATDTQYF; cdr3_nt: TGTGCCAGCAGCCCGCACACAGCCACAGATACGCAGTATTTT
clone_size: .; j_call: TRBJ1-1; v_call: TRBV5-1; d_call: .; cdr3_aa: CASSFDIRSMNTEAFF; cdr3_nt: TGCGCCAGCAGCTTTGACATCCGAAGCATGAACACTGAAGCTTTCTTT
clone_size: .; j_call: TRBJ1-2; v_call: TRBV7-9; d_call: .; cdr3_aa: CASSLDGWGGYGYTF; cdr3_nt: TGTGCCAGCAGCTTAGATGGCTGGGGCGGCTATGGCTACACCTTC
clone_size: .; j_call: TRBJ2-2; v_call: TRBV5-1; d_call: TRBD1; cdr3_aa: CASSRYRGRTGELFF; cdr3_nt: TGCGCCAGCAGCCGTTACAGGGGGCGGACCGGGGAGCTGTTTTTT
clone_size: .; j_call: TRBJ2-7; v_call: TRBV25-1; d_call: .; cdr3_aa: CAIDNPVTYEQYF; cdr3_nt: TGTGCCATCGATAACCCGGTTACCTACGAGCAGTACTTC
clone_size: .; j_call: TRBJ2-2; v_call: TRBV27; d_call: TRBD1; cdr3_aa: CASSRPGGTSTGELFF; cdr3_nt: TGTGCCAGCAGTAGGCCAGGGGGCACGAGCACCGGGGAGCTGTTTTTT
clone_size: once; j_call: TRBJ1-4; v_call: TRBV4-3; d_call: .; cdr3_aa: CASSQGGVTNEKLFF; cdr3_nt: TGCGCCAGCAGCCAAGGGGGGGTCACTAATGAAAAACTGTTTTTT
clone_size: .; j_call: TRBJ1-2; v_call: TRBV5-4; d_call: .; cdr3_aa: CASRGNPLANYGYTF; cdr3_nt: TGTGCCAGCAGGGGAAATCCCTTGGCTAACTATGGCTACACCTTC
clone_size: .; j_call: TRBJ2-1; v_call: TRBV10-3; d_call: .; cdr3_aa: CAISTDSYNEQFF; cdr3_nt: TGTGCCATCAGCACGGACAGTTACAATGAGCAGTTCTTC
clone_size: .; j_call: TRBJ1-6; v_call: TRBV18; d_call: TRBD1; cdr3_aa: CASSPSRQGLTYNSPLHF; cdr3_nt: TGTGCCAGCTCACCCTCCCGACAGGGGCTTACCTATAATTCACCCCTCCACTTT
clone_size: .; j_call: TRBJ2-7; v_call: TRBV7-2; d_call: .; cdr3_aa: CASSLRAGFSYEQYF; cdr3_nt: TGTGCCAGCAGCTTAAGGGCAGGGTTCTCCTACGAGCAGTACTTC
clone_size: .; j_call: TRBJ1-2; v_call: TRBV5-1; d_call: .; cdr3_aa: CASSPGGGDYYGYTF; cdr3_nt: TGCGCCAGCAGCCCCGGGGGAGGAGATTACTATGGCTACACCTTC
clone_size: few; j_call: TRBJ2-7; v_call: TRBV27; d_call: .; cdr3_aa: CASSYALGYEQYF; cdr3_nt: TGTGCCAGCAGTTATGCGTTAGGCTACGAGCAGTACTTC
clone_size: .; j_call: TRBJ2-3; v_call: TRBV7-9; d_call: .; cdr3_aa: CASSLVGVGDTQYF; cdr3_nt: TGTGCCAGCAGCTTAGTTGGGGTTGGTGATACGCAGTATTTT
clone_size: .; j_call: TRBJ2-3; v_call: TRBV4-3; d_call: TRBD2; cdr3_aa: CASSQGRVSGGSDTQYF; cdr3_nt: TGCGCCAGCAGCCAAGGAAGGGTTAGCGGGGGTTCAGATACGCAGTATTTT
clone_size: few; j_call: TRBJ1-1; v_call: TRBV30; d_call: .; cdr3_aa: CAWSVRGSEAFF; cdr3_nt: TGTGCCTGGAGTGTACGGGGGAGTGAAGCTTTCTTT
clone_size: .; j_call: TRBJ1-4; v_call: TRBV4-3; d_call: .; cdr3_aa: CASSQDPGALNEKLFF; cdr3_nt: TGCGCCAGCAGCCAAGATCCCGGGGCCCTTAATGAAAAACTGTTTTTT
clone_size: few; j_call: TRBJ1-2; v_call: TRBV7-8; d_call: .; cdr3_aa: CASSLAHSTEGDTF; cdr3_nt: TGTGCCAGCAGCTTAGCGCATTCCACGGAGGGGGACACCTTC
clone_size: .; j_call: TRBJ2-7; v_call: TRBV7-3; d_call: TRBD1; cdr3_aa: CASSLGTGSQQYF; cdr3_nt: TGTGCCAGCAGCTTGGGGACAGGGAGCCAGCAGTACTTC
clone_size: .; j_call: TRBJ1-5; v_call: TRBV7-2; d_call: TRBD1; cdr3_aa: CASSFDRAQPQHF; cdr3_nt: TGTGCCAGCAGCTTCGACAGGGCCCAGCCCCAGCATTTT
clone_size: once; j_call: TRBJ2-1; v_call: TRBV6-6; d_call: .; cdr3_aa: CASSSWQEQFF; cdr3_nt: TGTGCCAGCAGTTCCTGGCAGGAGCAGTTCTTC
clone_size: .; j_call: TRBJ2-2; v_call: TRBV5-4; d_call: .; cdr3_aa: CASSLYRLVFGSGELFF; cdr3_nt: TGTGCCAGCAGTTTATATAGACTTGTTTTCGGGAGCGGGGAGCTGTTTTTT
clone_size: .; j_call: TRBJ1-2; v_call: TRBV6-6; d_call: .; cdr3_aa: CASEGRGNHYGYTF; cdr3_nt: TGTGCCAGCGAGGGCAGGGGAAATCACTATGGCTACACCTTC
clone_size: once; j_call: TRBJ2-7; v_call: TRBV5-1; d_call: TRBD1; cdr3_aa: CASSPGQGLYEQYF; cdr3_nt: TGCGCCAGCAGCCCGGGACAGGGTCTGTACGAGCAGTACTTC
clone_size: .; j_call: TRBJ1-2; v_call: TRBV7-6; d_call: TRBD1; cdr3_aa: CASSLVGQASYGYTF; cdr3_nt: TGTGCCAGCAGCTTAGTTGGACAGGCAAGCTATGGCTACACCTTC
clone_size: .; j_call: TRBJ1-1; v_call: TRBV27; d_call: .; cdr3_aa: CASRGLSGVRAFF; cdr3_nt: TGTGCCAGCAGGGGCTTATCAGGGGTGCGAGCTTTCTTT
clone_size: .; j_call: TRBJ2-7; v_call: TRBV5-6; d_call: .; cdr3_aa: CASSLLGEQYF; cdr3_nt: TGTGCCAGCAGCTTGTTGGGGGAGCAGTACTTC
clone_size: .; j_call: TRBJ1-1; v_call: TRBV9; d_call: .; cdr3_aa: CASSQPPDRTPNTEAFF; cdr3_nt: TGTGCCAGCAGCCAACCTCCCGACAGGACACCGAACACTGAAGCTTTCTTT
clone_size: .; j_call: TRBJ2-7; v_call: TRBV7-2; d_call: TRBD1; cdr3_aa: CASSLGTASYEQYF; cdr3_nt: TGTGCCAGCAGCTTGGGGACAGCCTCCTACGAGCAGTACTTC
clone_size: .; j_call: TRBJ2-1; v_call: TRBV6-1; d_call: TRBD2; cdr3_aa: CASSQEVLAGVSSYNEQFF; cdr3_nt: TGTGCCAGCAGTCAAGAGGTTCTAGCGGGGGTAAGCTCCTACAATGAGCAGTTCTTC
clone_size: .; j_call: TRBJ2-7; v_call: TRBV4-1; d_call: .; cdr3_aa: CASSHPGRGLYEQYF; cdr3_nt: TGCGCCAGCAGCCATCCCGGGAGAGGGCTTTACGAGCAGTACTTC
clone_size: .; j_call: TRBJ1-1; v_call: TRBV10-3; d_call: .; cdr3_aa: CAISDPEDSARPNTEAFF; cdr3_nt: TGTGCCATCAGTGACCCGGAAGATTCAGCCAGGCCTAACACTGAAGCTTTCTTT
clone_size: .; j_call: TRBJ2-1; v_call: TRBV10-3; d_call: TRBD2; cdr3_aa: CAISESMGVGGTSESYNEQFF; cdr3_nt: TGTGCCATCAGTGAGTCGATGGGGGTTGGAGGGACTAGCGAATCCTACAATGAGCAGTTCTTC